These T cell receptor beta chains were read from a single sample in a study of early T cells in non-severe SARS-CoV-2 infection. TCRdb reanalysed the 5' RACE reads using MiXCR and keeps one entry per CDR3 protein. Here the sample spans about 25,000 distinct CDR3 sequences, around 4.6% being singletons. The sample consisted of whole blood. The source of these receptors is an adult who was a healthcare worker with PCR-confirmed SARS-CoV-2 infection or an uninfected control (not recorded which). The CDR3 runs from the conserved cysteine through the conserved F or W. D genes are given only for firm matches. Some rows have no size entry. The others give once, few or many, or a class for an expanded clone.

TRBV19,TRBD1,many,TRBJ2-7,TGTGCCAGTAGTGGGGGACAGTGGCTCGAGCAGTACTTC,CASSGGQWLEQYF
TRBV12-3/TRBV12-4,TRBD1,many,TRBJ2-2,TGTGCCAGCAGTTATCAGGGGGTGAACACCGGGGAGCTGTTTTTT,CASSYQGVNTGELFF
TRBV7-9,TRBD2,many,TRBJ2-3,TGTGCCAGCAGCTTAGTGCGGGAGTGGACAGATACGCAGTATTTT,CASSLVREWTDTQYF
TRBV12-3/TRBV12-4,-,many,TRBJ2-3,TGTGCCAGCAGTTTAGGGGGAATTGGCACAGATACGCAGTATTTT,CASSLGGIGTDTQYF
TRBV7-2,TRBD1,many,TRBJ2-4,TGTGCCAGCAGCTTAGCTGGACAGGTGATGTACTTC,CASSLAGQVMYF
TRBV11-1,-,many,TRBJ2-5,TGTGCCAGCAGCCACCGGCGGGCTCTCATTCAGGAGACCCAGTACTTC,CASSHRRALIQETQYF
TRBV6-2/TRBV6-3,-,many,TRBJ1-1,TGTGCCAGCAGTTACAAAGGGAACACTGAAGCTTTCTTT,CASSYKGNTEAFF
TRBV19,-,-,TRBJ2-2,TGTGCCAGTACCCCCCAACTAGCAGCGAACACCGGGGAGCTGTTTTTT,CASTPQLAANTGELFF
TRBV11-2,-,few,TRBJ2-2,TGTGCCAGCAGCTATACGGGCTCCCCAAGCGGGGAGCTGTTTTTT,CASSYTGSPSGELFF
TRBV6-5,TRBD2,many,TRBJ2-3,TGTGCCAGCAGACGCAGCGGGAGGGCAGATACGCAGTATTTT,CASRRSGRADTQYF
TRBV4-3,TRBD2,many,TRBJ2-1,TGCGCCAGCAGCCAAGATTGGACTAGCGGGGGCAATGAGCAGTTCTTC,CASSQDWTSGGNEQFF
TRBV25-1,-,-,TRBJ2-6,TGTGCCAGCAGTCTGCAGTCCCCGTCTGGGGCCAACGTCCTGACTTTC,CASSLQSPSGANVLTF